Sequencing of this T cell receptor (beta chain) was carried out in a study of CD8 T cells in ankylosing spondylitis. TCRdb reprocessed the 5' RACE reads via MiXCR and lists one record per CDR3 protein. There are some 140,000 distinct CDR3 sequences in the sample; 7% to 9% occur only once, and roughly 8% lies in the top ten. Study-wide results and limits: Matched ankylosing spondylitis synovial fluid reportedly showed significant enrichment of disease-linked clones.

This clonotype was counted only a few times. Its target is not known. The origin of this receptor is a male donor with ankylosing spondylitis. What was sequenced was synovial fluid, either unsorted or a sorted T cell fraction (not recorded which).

The CDR3 nucleotides are TGTGCCAGCAGCTTGAGTGGGACCCTCCTCAATGAGCAGTTCTTC. This translates into CASSLSGTLLNEQFF. The V call is TRBV7-9, the J call TRBJ2-1; D tentatively reads TRBD1 or TRBD2 (5 bases each). In germline, CDR1 is SEHNR, CDR2 FQNEAQ (reference sequence). CDR3 length equals 15 residues. Trimming removed 3 bases from V and 6 bases from J, with 15 bases in between. Looking up the rest from reference TRBV7-9 and TRBJ2-1 gives the full variable domain: DTGVSQNPRHKITKRGQNVTFRCDPISEHNRLYWYRQTLGQGPEFLTYFQNEAQLEKSRLLSDRFSAERPKGSFSTLEIQRTEQGDSAMYLCASSLSGTLLNEQFFGPGTRLTVL.